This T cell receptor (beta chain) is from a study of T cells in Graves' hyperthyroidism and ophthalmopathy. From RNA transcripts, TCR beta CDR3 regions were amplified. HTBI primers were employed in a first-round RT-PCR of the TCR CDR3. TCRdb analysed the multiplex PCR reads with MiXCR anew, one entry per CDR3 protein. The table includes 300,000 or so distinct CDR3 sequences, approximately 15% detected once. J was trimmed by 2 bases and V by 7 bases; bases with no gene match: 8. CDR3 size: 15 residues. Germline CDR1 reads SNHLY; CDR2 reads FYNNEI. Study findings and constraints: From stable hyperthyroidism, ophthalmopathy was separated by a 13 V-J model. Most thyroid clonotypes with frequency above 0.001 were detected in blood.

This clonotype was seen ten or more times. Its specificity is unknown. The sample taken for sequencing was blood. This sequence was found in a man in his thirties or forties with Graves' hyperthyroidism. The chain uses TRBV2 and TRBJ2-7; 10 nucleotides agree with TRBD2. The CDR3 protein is CASIQSSGRAYEQYF. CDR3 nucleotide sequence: TGTGCCAGCATCCAGTCTAGCGGGAGAGCCTACGAGCAGTACTTC.